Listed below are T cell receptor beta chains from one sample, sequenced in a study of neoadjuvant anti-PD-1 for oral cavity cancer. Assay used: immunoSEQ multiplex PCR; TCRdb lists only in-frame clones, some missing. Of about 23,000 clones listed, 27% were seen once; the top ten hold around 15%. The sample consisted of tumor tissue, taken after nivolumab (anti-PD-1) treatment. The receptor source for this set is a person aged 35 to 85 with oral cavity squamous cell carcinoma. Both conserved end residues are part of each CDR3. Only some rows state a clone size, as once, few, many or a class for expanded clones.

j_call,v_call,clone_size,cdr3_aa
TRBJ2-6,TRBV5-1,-,CASSLSMATSGANVLTF
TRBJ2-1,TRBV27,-,CASRGVGVSSYNEQFF
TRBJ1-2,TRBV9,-,CASSPDGNYGYTF
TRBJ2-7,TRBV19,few,CASTGASVLTYEQYF
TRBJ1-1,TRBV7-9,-,CASSLATGHTNEAFF
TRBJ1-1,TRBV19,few,CAIKAGANTEAFF
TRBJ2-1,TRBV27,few,CASRVGTSGNNEQFF
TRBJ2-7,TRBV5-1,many,CASSEGSSYEQYF
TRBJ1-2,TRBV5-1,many,CASRGANYGYTF
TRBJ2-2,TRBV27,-,CASSFSFGGTGELFF
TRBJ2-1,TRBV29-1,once,CSVEGTPYSYNEQFF
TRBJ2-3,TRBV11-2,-,CASRTGQGSSDTQYF
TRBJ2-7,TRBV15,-,CATTPGGNVEVYEQYF
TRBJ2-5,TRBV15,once,CATSSDRRETQYF
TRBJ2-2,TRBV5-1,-,CASSGGTRNTGELFF